This TCR beta chain derives from a study of blood T cell repertoires in COVID-19. Turning to the study itself: Sites in the United States, Italy and Spain provided acute and convalescent COVID-19 samples.

Trimming shortened V by 3 bases and J by 6 bases, and 15 bases separated the two germline ends. Germline CDR1 reads GTSNPN; CDR2 reads SVGIG (reference sequence). CDR3 length: 14 amino acids. In the source study's methods: Amplification with reference gene primers provided the estimates of nucleated cell counts. Generated by immunoSEQ multiplex PCR, the TCRdb table keeps only in-frame clones and is missing some. That table supplies the V and J calls and clone size; D and trimming were determined from the DNA. The table records around 130,000 clones, 84% of them present only once. Sequenced sample: peripheral blood. This sequence joins TRBV30 and TRBJ1-5, with D perhaps TRBD1 (6 bases). This clonotype was sampled from a woman between 55 and 75 years old with acute or convalescent COVID-19. DNA for the CDR3: TGTGCCTGGAGGGGGGCAGGGACGGGTCAGCCCCAGCATTTT. This translates into CAWRGAGTGQPQHF.